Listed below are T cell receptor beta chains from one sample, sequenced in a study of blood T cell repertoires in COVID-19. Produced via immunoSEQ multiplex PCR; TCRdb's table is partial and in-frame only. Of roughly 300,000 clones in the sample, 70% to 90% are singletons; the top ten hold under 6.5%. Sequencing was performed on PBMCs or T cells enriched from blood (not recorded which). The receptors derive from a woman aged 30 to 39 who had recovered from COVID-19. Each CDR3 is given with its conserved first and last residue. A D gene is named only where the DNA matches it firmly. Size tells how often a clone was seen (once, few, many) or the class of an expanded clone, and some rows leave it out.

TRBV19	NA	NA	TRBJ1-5	CASSILQNSNQPQHF	TGTGCCAGTAGTATTTTACAGAATAGCAATCAGCCCCAGCATTTT
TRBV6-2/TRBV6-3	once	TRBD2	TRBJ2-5	CASSYSEKVAGDAPPKETQYF	TGTGCCAGCAGTTACTCAGAGAAAGTGGCGGGGGACGCTCCACCGAAAGAGACCCAGTACTTC
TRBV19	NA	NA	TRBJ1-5	CASTLRVGDQPQHF	TGTGCCAGTACCCTCCGGGTGGGTGATCAGCCCCAGCATTTT
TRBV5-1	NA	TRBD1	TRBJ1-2	CASSFDTGGAGYGYTF	TGCGCCAGCAGCTTCGATACAGGGGGCGCTGGCTATGGCTACACCTTC
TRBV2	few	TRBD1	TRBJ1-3	CASREDRGGNTIYF	TGTGCCAGCAGAGAGGACAGGGGTGGAAACACCATATATTTT
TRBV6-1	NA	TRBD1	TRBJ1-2	CASSEGTGPHYGYTF	TGTGCCAGCAGTGAAGGGACAGGGCCTCACTATGGCTACACCTTC
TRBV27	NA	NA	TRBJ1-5	CASSLKYSNQPQHF	TGTGCCAGCAGTTTAAAATATAGCAATCAGCCCCAGCATTTT
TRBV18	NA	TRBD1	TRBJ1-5	CASSRTGALQPQHF	TGTGCCAGCTCACGGACAGGAGCTCTCCAGCCCCAGCATTTT
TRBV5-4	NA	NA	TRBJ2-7	CASSLVGRDSYEQYF	TGTGCCAGCAGCTTGGTGGGCAGGGACTCCTACGAGCAGTACTTC
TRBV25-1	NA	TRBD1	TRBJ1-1	CASRRTGGKAEAFF	TGTGCCAGCAGGAGGACAGGGGGCAAGGCTGAAGCTTTCTTT
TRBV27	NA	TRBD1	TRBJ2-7	CASSRTGGWSYEQYF	TGTGCCAGCAGTCGGACAGGGGGCTGGTCCTACGAGCAGTACTTC
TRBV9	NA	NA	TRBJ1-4	CASSVTDSTNEKLFF	TGTGCCAGCAGCGTCACAGATTCAACTAATGAAAAACTGTTTTTT
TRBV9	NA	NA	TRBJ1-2	CASSKFQAGYTF	TGTGCCAGCTCGAAATTTCAGGCTGGCTACACCTTC
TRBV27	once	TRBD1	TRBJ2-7	CASSIYSGTGGDEQYF	TGTGCCAGCAGTATCTATTCCGGGACAGGGGGCGACGAGCAGTACTTC
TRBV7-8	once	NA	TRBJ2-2	CASRPARPGENTGELFF	TGTGCCAGCAGACCAGCCCGCCCAGGGGAAAACACCGGGGAGCTGTTTTTT
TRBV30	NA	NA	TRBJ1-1	CAWSGRMNTEAFF	TGTGCCTGGTCGGGGAGGATGAACACTGAAGCTTTCTTT
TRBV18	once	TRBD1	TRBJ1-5	CASSPRGRGSWSNQPQHF	TGTGCCAGCTCACCACGGGGCAGGGGGTCCTGGAGCAATCAGCCCCAGCATTTT
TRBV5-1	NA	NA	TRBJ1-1	CASSTEANTEAFF	TGCGCCAGCAGCACCGAAGCGAACACTGAAGCTTTCTTT
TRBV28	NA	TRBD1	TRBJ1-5	CASSLTGDNQPQHF	TGTGCCAGCAGTCTCACAGGGGACAATCAGCCCCAGCATTTT
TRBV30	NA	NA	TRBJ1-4	CAWSPPGKLFF	TGTGCCTGGAGTCCCCCAGGAAAACTGTTTTTT
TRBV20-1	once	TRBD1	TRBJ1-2	CSGQGAFAYTF	TGCAGTGGACAGGGGGCTTTTGCCTACACCTTC
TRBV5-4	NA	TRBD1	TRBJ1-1	CASSLSGGMAEAFF	TGTGCCAGCAGCTTGTCAGGGGGCATGGCTGAAGCTTTCTTT
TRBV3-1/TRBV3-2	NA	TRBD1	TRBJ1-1	CASSHRQGGTEAFF	TGTGCCAGCAGCCACAGACAGGGGGGCACTGAAGCTTTCTTT
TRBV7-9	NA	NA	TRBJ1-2	CASSGDYGGYTF	TGTGCCAGCAGCGGGGACTACGGTGGCTACACCTTC
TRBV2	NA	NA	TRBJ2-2	CASRGQSANTGELFF	TGTGCCAGTAGGGGTCAGAGCGCGAACACCGGGGAGCTGTTTTTT
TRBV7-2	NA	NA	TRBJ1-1	CASSLGVWRMNTEAFF	TGTGCCAGCAGCCTAGGGGTGTGGAGAATGAACACTGAAGCTTTCTTT
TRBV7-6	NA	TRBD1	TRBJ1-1	CASSLGGGINPGEAFF	TGTGCCAGCAGCTTAGGAGGGGGCATAAACCCTGGGGAAGCTTTCTTT
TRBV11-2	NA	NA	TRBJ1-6	CASSSQDYNSPLHF	TGTGCCAGCAGCTCCCAGGATTATAATTCACCCCTCCACTTT
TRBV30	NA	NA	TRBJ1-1	CAWSPSEEGLNTEAFF	TGTGCCTGGAGTCCATCCGAAGAGGGCTTGAACACTGAAGCTTTCTTT
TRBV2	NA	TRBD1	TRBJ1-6	CASSEEAGGNNSPLHF	TGTGCCAGCAGTGAAGAGGCAGGGGGGAATAATTCACCCCTCCACTTT
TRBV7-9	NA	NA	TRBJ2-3	CASNKGGASTDTQYF	TGTGCCAGCAATAAGGGGGGGGCCAGCACAGATACGCAGTATTTT
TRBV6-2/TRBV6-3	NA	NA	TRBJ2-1	CASSYSRLGQFF	TGTGCCAGCAGTTACTCGCGACTAGGCCAGTTCTTC
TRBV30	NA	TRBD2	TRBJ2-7	CAWSPLGGTYEQYF	TGTGCCTGGAGCCCCTTGGGAGGGACCTACGAGCAGTACTTC
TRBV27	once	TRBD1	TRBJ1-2	CASSSWTGYGYTF	TGTGCCAGCAGTTCCTGGACAGGCTATGGCTACACCTTC
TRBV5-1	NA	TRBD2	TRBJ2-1	CASSLVVAGMGEQFF	TGCGCCAGCAGCTTGGTAGTAGCGGGGATGGGTGAGCAGTTCTTC
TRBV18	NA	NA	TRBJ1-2	CASSPEPGSDYGYTF	TGTGCCAGCTCACCCGAACCCGGGAGTGACTATGGCTACACCTTC
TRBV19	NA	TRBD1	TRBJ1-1	CASSIGGTGRTEAFF	TGTGCCAGTAGTATAGGGGGGACAGGGAGGACTGAAGCTTTCTTT